Only a few counts were recorded for the clone carrying this T cell receptor beta chain. Its antigen is as yet unknown. This CDR3 is built from 11 residues. V lost 6 bases, J lost 3 bases, and 7 bases lay in between. Germline assignment: CDR1 SQVTM and CDR2 ANQGSEA. TCRdb's table, derived via immunoSEQ multiplex PCR, lists solely in-frame clones and lacks some. The sample has roughly 71,000 clones; about 85% are singletons. The data stem from a study of T cell responses to AZD1222 COVID-19 vaccine. Overall study results and limits: Seropositive at baseline were only a handful of AZD1222 recipients. White British people made up most donors, females outnumbered males, and clonal diversity was possibly underestimated. Elevations in Spike-specific TCR breadth and depth followed administration of two AZD1222 doses. Spike as a whole was targeted by vaccine-associated CD4 TCRs, dominant at 160-218 and 743-854.

The sequenced sample was peripheral blood, obtained on day 0 of AZD1222 vaccination. This chain uses TRBV29-1 with TRBJ2-3; weak D call: TRBD1 (5 bases). This sequence was found in an adult in good health. This chain's CDR3 is CSVSGTDTQYF. CDR3 coding DNA: TGCAGCGTCTCAGGGACAGATACGCAGTATTTT.